The rows below give T cell receptor beta chains drawn from one sample of a study of T-cell reconstitution after alpha-beta-depleted transplantation in children. TCRdb ran MiXCR on the PCR reads and lists one entry per CDR3 protein. In the table there are 150,000 to 250,000 distinct CDR3 sequences, 13% to 15% of which are singletons. The source was PBMCs from the stem cell graft donor, collected from the stem cell graft. These TCRs come from a human donor who donated a stem cell graft to a child with acute lymphoblastic leukemia. Both conserved end residues are part of each CDR3. The D gene is left open where the match is weak. Rows may omit the clone size; those that give it use once, few, many or a size class.

d_call: -
clone_size: -
j_call: TRBJ1-2
v_call: TRBV13
cdr3_nt: TGTGCCAGCAGCCATAGATGGGGGAACTATGGCTACACCTTC
cdr3_aa: CASSHRWGNYGYTF

d_call: TRBD2
clone_size: many
j_call: TRBJ2-5
v_call: TRBV7-2
cdr3_nt: TGTGCCAGCAGCCTAAGACTAGCTAGGGAGACCCAGTACTTC
cdr3_aa: CASSLRLARETQYF

d_call: TRBD2
clone_size: many
j_call: TRBJ2-3
v_call: TRBV5-1
cdr3_nt: TGCGCCAGCATGCGAGGCGGGAGTGCTAGCACAGATACGCAGTATTTT
cdr3_aa: CASMRGGSASTDTQYF

d_call: -
clone_size: -
j_call: TRBJ1-4
v_call: TRBV13
cdr3_nt: TGTGCCAGCAGGTCGAGTAGACAGTTTAATGAAAAACTGTTTTTT
cdr3_aa: CASRSSRQFNEKLFF

d_call: TRBD1
clone_size: many
j_call: TRBJ2-7
v_call: TRBV10-3
cdr3_nt: TGTGCCATCAGTGCCGCTACAGGGGGTAACTACGAGCAGTACTTC
cdr3_aa: CAISAATGGNYEQYF

d_call: -
clone_size: -
j_call: TRBJ1-4
v_call: TRBV5-1
cdr3_nt: TGCGCCAGCAGCTGGGAGGGGAGTCTGAGGGAAGAACTGTTTTTT
cdr3_aa: CASSWEGSLREELFF

d_call: TRBD1
clone_size: -
j_call: TRBJ2-7
v_call: TRBV6-6
cdr3_nt: TGTGCCAGCAGTAACGGACAGGGATACGAGCAGTACTTC
cdr3_aa: CASSNGQGYEQYF

d_call: -
clone_size: -
j_call: TRBJ2-1
v_call: TRBV5-1
cdr3_nt: -
cdr3_aa: CASSLWASGIANEQLF

d_call: TRBD1
clone_size: -
j_call: TRBJ1-1
v_call: TRBV29-1
cdr3_nt: TGCAGCGTTGACAGGGGGATGGGTGGGACTGAAGCTTTCTTT
cdr3_aa: CSVDRGMGGTEAFF

d_call: -
clone_size: many
j_call: TRBJ1-2
v_call: TRBV11-2
cdr3_nt: TGTGCCAGCAGCAGATGGGACGGAGACTATGGCTACACCTTC
cdr3_aa: CASSRWDGDYGYTF

d_call: TRBD1
clone_size: many
j_call: TRBJ2-7
v_call: TRBV27
cdr3_nt: TGTGCCAGCAGTCCCCGGGACAGGGGTTACGAGCAGTACTTC
cdr3_aa: CASSPRDRGYEQYF

d_call: -
clone_size: many
j_call: TRBJ1-2
v_call: TRBV7-9
cdr3_nt: TGTGCCAGCAGCTTAGCAGGCAGTCAATATGGCTACACCTTC
cdr3_aa: CASSLAGSQYGYTF

d_call: -
clone_size: many
j_call: TRBJ2-1
v_call: TRBV6-1
cdr3_nt: TGTGCCAGCAGACGGGTGGGAGGATCCTACAATGAGCAGTTCTTC
cdr3_aa: CASRRVGGSYNEQFF

d_call: -
clone_size: many
j_call: TRBJ2-3
v_call: TRBV12-3/TRBV12-4
cdr3_nt: TGTGCCAGCAGTCCCTCCGGACAGCGCACAGATACGCAGTATTTT
cdr3_aa: CASSPSGQRTDTQYF

d_call: TRBD2
clone_size: many
j_call: TRBJ2-2
v_call: TRBV5-1
cdr3_nt: TGCGCCAGCAGAACTAGCGGGGCGAACACCGGGGAGCTGTTTTTT
cdr3_aa: CASRTSGANTGELFF

d_call: -
clone_size: many
j_call: TRBJ2-1
v_call: TRBV18
cdr3_nt: TGTGCCAGCTCCCGGGGTGGGGGCTACTACAATGAGCAGTTCTTC
cdr3_aa: CASSRGGGYYNEQFF

d_call: TRBD1
clone_size: -
j_call: TRBJ2-5
v_call: TRBV11-3
cdr3_nt: TGTGCCAGCAGCGAGGACAGGGAAACAGAGACCCAGTACTTC
cdr3_aa: CASSEDRETETQYF

d_call: -
clone_size: many
j_call: TRBJ1-5
v_call: TRBV20-1
cdr3_nt: TGCAGTGCTAGTCATCAGGGACAGCCCCAGCATTTT
cdr3_aa: CSASHQGQPQHF

d_call: -
clone_size: few
j_call: TRBJ2-1
v_call: TRBV11-2
cdr3_nt: TGTGCCAGCAGCTTTGCCAGAGACAATGAGCAGTTCTTC
cdr3_aa: CASSFARDNEQFF

d_call: TRBD2
clone_size: many
j_call: TRBJ2-1
v_call: TRBV7-2
cdr3_nt: TGTGCCAGCAGCGTCCGGGCGGGGGACTCCTACAATGAGCAGTTCTTC
cdr3_aa: CASSVRAGDSYNEQFF

d_call: TRBD1
clone_size: many
j_call: TRBJ2-7
v_call: TRBV27
cdr3_nt: TGTGCCAGCAGTTTAAGACAGGGATTTGGCGAGCAGTACTTC
cdr3_aa: CASSLRQGFGEQYF

d_call: TRBD1
clone_size: many
j_call: TRBJ2-2
v_call: TRBV5-1
cdr3_nt: TGCGCCAGCAGCCGTCCACGACAGGGTGGTCTCCCCCTCCAATACTCCGGGGAGCTGTTTTTT
cdr3_aa: CASSRPRQGGLPLQYSGELFF

d_call: -
clone_size: -
j_call: TRBJ2-7
v_call: TRBV12-3/TRBV12-4
cdr3_nt: TGTGCCAGCAGTTTATATCCCTTCAGGGTCCCAGGGGAGCAGTACTTC
cdr3_aa: CASSLYPFRVPGEQYF

d_call: TRBD2
clone_size: many
j_call: TRBJ2-1
v_call: TRBV29-1
cdr3_nt: TGCAGCGTTGAACGAGCGGGACTATACAATGAGCAGTTCTTC
cdr3_aa: CSVERAGLYNEQFF

d_call: TRBD1
clone_size: many
j_call: TRBJ1-2
v_call: TRBV5-1
cdr3_nt: TGCGCCAGCAGCGAAGGACAGGGTACAAGCGGCTACACCTTC
cdr3_aa: CASSEGQGTSGYTF

d_call: -
clone_size: few
j_call: TRBJ2-2
v_call: TRBV5-1
cdr3_nt: TGCGCCAGCAGCTCGGACTGGACCACCGGGGAGCTGTTTTTT
cdr3_aa: CASSSDWTTGELFF

d_call: TRBD1
clone_size: many
j_call: TRBJ2-7
v_call: TRBV6-1
cdr3_nt: TGTGCCAGCAGTGCCGCAAGGGGGCACGAGCAGTACTTC
cdr3_aa: CASSAARGHEQYF